A selection of T cell receptor beta chains follows, all from one sample in a study of T cell changes during pregnancy in multiple sclerosis. Assay used: immunoSEQ multiplex PCR; TCRdb lists only in-frame clones, some missing. The sample carries under 55,000 clones, over 80% recorded once. Sequenced material: CD4+ T cells from peripheral blood mononuclear cells, taken in the third trimester of pregnancy. These receptors all stem from a female donor with multiple sclerosis, enrolled in a pregnancy study. Each CDR3 is given with its conserved first and last residue. A D gene is named only where the DNA matches it firmly. Rows may omit the clone size; those that give it use once, few, many or a size class.

clone size	CDR3 length	D gene	V gene	J gene	CDR3 protein	CDR3 DNA
NA	12	TRBD2	TRBV6-1	TRBJ2-7	CASRDYSYEQYF	TGTGCCAGTCGGGACTATTCCTACGAGCAGTACTTC
NA	13	NA	TRBV18	TRBJ1-1	CASSPPGVSEAFF	TGTGCCAGCTCACCGCCCGGGGTCAGTGAAGCTTTCTTT
NA	17	TRBD1	TRBV15	TRBJ1-4	CATSSAGTGSDNEKLFF	TGTGCCACCAGCAGCGCGGGGACAGGGTCCGATAATGAAAAACTGTTTTTT
NA	16	NA	TRBV2	TRBJ1-1	CASSEASPRANTEAFF	TGTGCCAGCAGTGAAGCCTCTCCGCGGGCTAACACTGAAGCTTTCTTT
NA	17	TRBD2	TRBV18	TRBJ2-3	CASSPTGLAGGRDTQYF	TGTGCCAGCTCACCTACTGGACTAGCGGGGGGAAGAGATACGCAGTATTTT
NA	15	TRBD2	TRBV5-4	TRBJ2-7	CASSSSSGGAYEQYF	TGTGCCAGCAGCTCCTCTAGCGGGGGGGCTTACGAGCAGTACTTC
once	12	NA	TRBV4-3	TRBJ2-1	CASSQGQNEQFF	TGCGCCAGCAGCCAAGGACAGAATGAGCAGTTCTTC
NA	15	NA	TRBV2	TRBJ1-4	CASRPGGATNEKLFF	TGTGCCAGCAGGCCCGGGGGGGCAACTAATGAAAAACTGTTTTTT
NA	15	NA	TRBV25-1	TRBJ1-6	CASSDPSGTYSPLHF	TGTGCCAGCAGTGACCCTTCCGGGACATATTCACCCCTCCACTTT
once	14	TRBD2	TRBV27	TRBJ2-7	CASSFREGTYEQYF	TGTGCCAGCAGTTTCCGGGAGGGTACCTACGAGCAGTACTTC
NA	14	TRBD1	TRBV6-4	TRBJ2-3	CASSELAGGNTQYF	TGTGCCAGCAGTGAATTGGCAGGGGGAAATACGCAGTATTTT
NA	16	NA	TRBV4-3	TRBJ2-3	CASSQVAGLSTDTQYF	TGCGCCAGCAGCCAAGTTGCAGGTTTAAGCACAGATACGCAGTATTTT
NA	15	TRBD1	TRBV19	TRBJ1-1	CASATGAYRNTEAFF	TGTGCCAGCGCTACAGGGGCTTACAGGAACACTGAAGCTTTCTTT
NA	15	NA	TRBV4-3	TRBJ1-2	CASSQDRGNPYGYTF	TGCGCCAGCAGCCAAGATCGAGGGAATCCGTATGGCTACACCTTC
NA	13	NA	TRBV10-3	TRBJ1-2	CAISEIGGMPYTF	TGTGCCATCAGTGAAATAGGGGGTATGCCCTACACCTTC
NA	17	TRBD2	TRBV30	TRBJ2-1	CAWSVPLSGGALHEQFF	TGTGCCTGGAGTGTTCCTTTGAGCGGGGGGGCTTTACATGAGCAGTTCTTC
NA	16	TRBD2	TRBV5-1	TRBJ2-3	CASRSLSGGSTDTQYF	TGCGCCAGCAGGTCCCTTTCGGGGGGAAGTACAGATACGCAGTATTTT
NA	15	TRBD1	TRBV5-6	TRBJ2-3	CASSLRTGSTDTQYF	TGTGCCAGCAGCTTACGGACAGGAAGCACAGATACGCAGTATTTT
NA	19	TRBD1	TRBV4-3	TRBJ1-1	CASSQDHGQETQMNTEAFF	TGCGCCAGCAGCCAAGATCACGGACAGGAGACCCAAATGAACACTGAAGCTTTCTTT
NA	16	TRBD2	TRBV7-3	TRBJ2-1	CASSLSGTRDINEQFF	TGTGCCAGCAGCTTAAGTGGGACTAGGGACATCAATGAGCAGTTCTTC
NA	14	TRBD1	TRBV14	TRBJ1-2	CASSQGQSNYGYTF	TGTGCCAGCAGCCAGGGACAGAGTAACTATGGCTACACCTTC
NA	14	TRBD1	TRBV29-1	TRBJ1-2	CSVDRTGGNYGYTF	TGCAGCGTTGACAGGACAGGGGGCAACTATGGCTACACCTTC
NA	15	NA	TRBV19	TRBJ1-3	CASSRTEASGNTIYF	TGTGCCAGTAGCCGGACAGAGGCCTCTGGAAACACCATATATTTT
NA	14	NA	TRBV7-3	TRBJ1-2	CASSLNRETYGYTF	TGTGCCAGCAGCTTAAACAGGGAAACTTATGGCTACACCTTC
NA	15	NA	TRBV4-3	TRBJ1-2	CASSHTPGQGYGYTF	TGCGCCAGCAGCCACACCCCGGGACAAGGGTATGGCTACACCTTC
NA	16	TRBD2	TRBV19	TRBJ2-3	CASSTLAGVSTDTQYF	TGTGCCAGTAGTACGCTAGCGGGGGTTAGCACAGATACGCAGTATTTT
NA	13	NA	TRBV4-3	TRBJ2-1	CASSQSHRTEQFF	TGCGCCAGCAGCCAGAGCCACAGGACTGAGCAGTTCTTC